This TCR beta chain was retrieved from a study of T cells after yellow fever vaccination. In the study overall: Each of the EM, EMRA, CM and Tscm memory subsets was sorted based on CD3, CD45RA, CCR7 and CD95. Each low-cell-number fraction was prepared by means of SMART-Seq v4 Ultra Low Input.

The length of the CDR3 is 15 residues. Trimming removed 5 bases at V and 0 bases at J, with 11 bases between. The germline gives CDR1 LNHDA, CDR2 SQIVND (reference sequence). MiXCR, applied by TCRdb to the 5' RACE reads, yields one record per CDR3 protein. This table holds about 53,000 distinct CDR3 sequences, 4.5% to 6% found once. The study's findings and limits: Primary-vaccination clones mostly resurfaced post-booster (around 95% CD4, under 90% CD8).

The receptor's source is a young man who received the YFV17D yellow fever vaccine. Specimen: PBMCs, either bulk or a sorted T-cell subset (CD4+, CD8+, memory, or dextramer-sorted; not recorded which), collected on the day of the yellow fever booster vaccination. V and J are TRBV19 and TRBJ1-5; no firm D call. The chain's CDR3 is CASSDSGRSNQPQHF. As DNA, the CDR3 is TGTGCCAGTAGTGACTCGGGCCGTAGCAATCAGCCCCAGCATTTT.